These T cell receptor beta chains were read from a single sample in a study of shared clonotypes between healthy human individuals. Assay: immunoSEQ multiplex PCR; the TCRdb copy retains only in-frame clones and omits some. The table has approximately 2,000,000 clones, approximately 92% seen once. The specimen sequenced was naive CD8+ T cells from PBMCs. The receptors were sampled from a man between 18 and 35 years old in good health. Some clones in this sample may be carry-over from other donors' samples. Both conserved end residues are part of each CDR3. A D gene is named only where the DNA matches it firmly. Only some rows state a clone size, as once, few, many or a class for expanded clones.

j_call clone_size d_call v_call cdr3_nt cdr3_aa
TRBJ2-7 - - TRBV4-1 TGCGCCAGCAGCCCCCAGAGCAGCTCCTACGAGCAGTACTTC CASSPQSSSYEQYF
TRBJ2-1 once - TRBV7-9 TGTGCCAGCAGCTTCCCGCTAGCCGATGAGCAGTTCTTC CASSFPLADEQFF
TRBJ2-2 - TRBD2 TRBV5-5 TGTGCCAGCAGCCCCGGCGGGGGGGCGAACACCGGGGAGCTGTTTTTT CASSPGGGANTGELFF
TRBJ1-1 - TRBD1 TRBV27 TGTGCCAGCAGTCACAGGGGTTACACTGAAGCTTTCTTT CASSHRGYTEAFF
TRBJ1-2 - - TRBV5-4 TGTGCCAGCAGGTTCCCCTCGGGGGAATATGGCTACACCTTC CASRFPSGEYGYTF
TRBJ2-1 - TRBD2 TRBV28 TGTGCCAGCAGTTTTTTATCGACTAGCGGGAAACGAGGCAATGAGCAGTTCTTC CASSFLSTSGKRGNEQFF
TRBJ2-7 - - TRBV20-1 TGCAGTGCTAAGCAGGTACCCGAGCAGTACTTC CSAKQVPEQYF
TRBJ2-4 - - TRBV4-3 TGCGCCAGCAGCCAAGAAAGGGGTTTCCAAAACATTCAGTACTTC CASSQERGFQNIQYF
TRBJ1-2 - - TRBV27 TGTGCCAGCAGTACAAACGGGGGTTGGGACTATGGCTACACCTTC CASSTNGGWDYGYTF
TRBJ2-1 - TRBD1 TRBV28 TGTGCCAGCAGACAGGACAGGGGGGACTCCTACAATGAGCAGTTCTTC CASRQDRGDSYNEQFF
TRBJ2-1 - - TRBV19 TGTGCCAGCACCGGGGTCCATGAGCAGTTCTTC CASTGVHEQFF
TRBJ2-1 - - TRBV15 TGTGCCACCAGCAGGCACCGCGGTGTTGAGCAGTTCTTC CATSRHRGVEQFF
TRBJ2-1 once TRBD2 TRBV7-9 TGTGCCAGCTGCGGACTAGCGGGAGAATTCGATGAGCAGTTCTTC CASCGLAGEFDEQFF
TRBJ1-1 - - TRBV19 TGTGCCAGTACCCCCCGCGGGGCGGAAGCTTTCTTT CASTPRGAEAFF
TRBJ1-2 - TRBD1 TRBV29-1 TGCAGCGTAGTCTCCGGGACAGGCGGCTACACCTTC CSVVSGTGGYTF
TRBJ2-1 - - TRBV10-3 TGTGCCATCGCCCTAGGACTCTACAATGAGCAGTTCTTC CAIALGLYNEQFF
TRBJ1-1 - - TRBV10-3 TGTGCCATCAGTCCCTATGAGACAGGACCGAACACTGAAGCTTTCTTT CAISPYETGPNTEAFF
TRBJ1-5 - - TRBV5-5 TGTGCCAGCAGCTTGGCTACAGGGCCGGGTCAGCCCCAGCATTTT CASSLATGPGQPQHF
TRBJ2-3 once - TRBV7-2 TGTGCCAGCAGCTTCACCCTCCGGACAGATACGCAGTATTTT CASSFTLRTDTQYF